This passage covers 16 T cell receptor beta chains from one sample sequenced in a study of blood T cells in healthy people across ages. It was with a sample-barcoded 5' primer and a J-beta primer mix that a second PCR of about 6 to 12 cycles was run. TCRdb passed the 5' RACE reads through MiXCR, listing each CDR3 protein once. The sample lists 750,000 to 1,000,000 distinct CDR3 sequences, about 28% occurring once. The sample was also linked to a second study, of T cells of mothers and their children.

Sample: blood. The receptors stem from a woman in her thirties or forties in good health.

This clonotype was detected many times. The chain recombines TRBV28 with TRBJ2-5; TRBD2 matches at 9 bases. The CDR3 has 18 residues. Germline V gene lookup returns CDR1 MDHEN and CDR2 SYDVKM. V shed 5 bases and J 3 bases; nucleotides not matched to a gene: 16. CDR3 DNA: TGTGCCAGCAGTCCCCCAAGGGGTAGGGCTAGCGGGAAAGAGACCCAGTACTTC. This encodes CASSPPRGRASGKETQYF.

In its sample, this clonotype was seen many times. The V call is TRBV7-2, the J call TRBJ2-5; TRBD1 matches 7 bases. The CDR3 has 14 residues. Trimming cost V 5 bases and J 5 bases; bases outside gene matches: 8. The germline V gene has CDR1 SGHTA and CDR2 FQGNSA. CDR3 in DNA: TGTGCCAGCAGCATGGGACAGAGGGGTGAGACCCAGTACTTC. Its translation: CASSMGQRGETQYF.

This clonotype was found many times. The gene calls are TRBV12-3 or TRBV12-4 and TRBJ2-5; 7 nucleotides line up with TRBD1. V gave up 7 bases and J gave up 3 bases; unmatched junction bases: 20. The CDR3 covers 18 residues. The CDR3 DNA reads as TGTGCCAGCACCCCCAACAGGGGAGCCGCCCGATGGAAAGAGACCCAGTACTTC. This sequence encodes CASTPNRGAARWKETQYF.

The chain links TRBV5-6 to TRBJ2-7, with D unclear. The CDR3 covers 12 residues. Germline-derived CDR1 and CDR2 are SGHDT and YYEEEE. The V gene lost 4 bases and the J gene lost 4 bases, with 9 bases spanning the gap. In nucleotides, the CDR3 is TGTGCCAGCAGCACGGCGGCTTACGAGCAGTACTTC. This gives the protein CASSTAAYEQYF.

This rearrangement joins TRBV9 to TRBJ2-5, with 10 nucleotides matching TRBD2. This CDR3 comprises 16 residues. Per the germline V gene, CDR1 is SGDLS and CDR2 is YYNGEE. V was clipped by 0 bases and J by 11 bases; unmatched bases: 13. The CDR3 region is CASSVDQAGGPYEQYF. CDR3 DNA: TGTGCCAGCAGCGTAGACCAAGCGGGGGGGCCCTATGAGCAGTACTTC.

The chain recombines TRBV20-1 with TRBJ2-1; 10 bases line up with TRBD2. V shed 3 bases, J shed 6 bases, and the junction held 8 bases outside the gene matches. The CDR3 is 15 amino acids. Germline V gives CDR1 DFQATT, CDR2 SNEGSKA (reference sequence). The DNA of the CDR3 is TGCAGTGCTAGCCGCCTAGCGGGAGCAAGCAATGAGCAGTTCTTC. Translated, it gives CSASRLAGASNEQFF.

The chain combines TRBV14 with TRBJ1-4; D remains ambiguous. Trimming left V 7 bases short and J 8 bases short, with 17 bases between. Germline V gives CDR1 SGHDN, CDR2 FVKESK. There are 14 residues in the CDR3. This chain's CDR3 is CASNHQPLAEKLFF. The CDR3 DNA reads as TGTGCCAGCAACCATCAACCGCTAGCCGAAAAACTGTTTTTT. Combining the CDR3 with reference TRBV14 and TRBJ1-4 gives the whole variable domain EAGVTQFPSHSVIEKGQTVTLRCDPISGHDNLYWYRRVMGKEIKFLLHFVKESKQDESGMPNNRFLAERTGGTYSTLKVQPAELEDSGVYFCASNHQPLAEKLFFGSGTQLSVL.

This clonotype was counted ten times or more. The chain employs TRBV4-1 and TRBJ2-1; D call uncertain. CDR1 is MGHRA and CDR2 is YSYEKL in the germline V gene. Trimming took 4 bases from V and 9 from J, leaving 13 bases between them. The CDR3 is made up of 13 amino acids. CDR3 residues: CASSRTSGTEQFF. Written as DNA, the CDR3 is TGCGCCAGCAGCCGTACGTCGGGTACTGAGCAGTTCTTC.

As to this clonotype: The junction shows a germline mismatch at one end, possibly a read error. V gene TRBV28 combines with J gene TRBJ2-7; D is perhaps TRBD1 or TRBD2 (5 bases each). From germline, CDR1 is MDHEN and CDR2 SYDVKM. The CDR3 loop spans 11 amino acids. The CDR3 loop is CASSGTYKQYF. The CDR3 bases are TGTGCCAGCAGCGGGACCTACAAGCAGTACTTC.

Many counts were recorded for this clonotype. The chain combines TRBV20-1 with TRBJ2-2, with 7 bases identical to TRBD1. This CDR3 spans 16 amino acids. Germline-derived CDR1 and CDR2 are DFQATT and SNEGSKA (reference sequence). The J segment lost 4 bases and the V segment lost 0 bases, leaving 8 bases of the junction unmatched. The CDR3 is CSARDLRQGPTGELFF. The CDR3 region has the DNA TGCAGTGCTAGAGATCTCCGACAGGGCCCCACCGGGGAGCTGTTTTTT.

This clonotype was counted ten times or more. The chain uses TRBV5-5 and TRBJ2-7; D is uncertain. From germline, CDR1 is SGHKS and CDR2 YYEKEE (reference sequence). The CDR3 is made up of 13 amino acids. Trimming cost V 2 bases and J 4 bases, with 10 bases left between them. CDR3 residues: CASSFPGEYEQYF. CDR3 coding DNA: TGTGCCAGCAGCTTCCCCGGTGAGTACGAGCAGTACTTC.

This chain joins TRBV15 and TRBJ2-5, with 9 positions matching TRBD2. The CDR3 covers 16 residues. CDR1 is LNHNV and CDR2 is YYDKDF in the germline V gene (reference sequence). Trimming took 0 bases from V and 7 from J; bases not matched to a gene: 9. In DNA, the CDR3 is TGTGCCACCAGCAGAGATCTCGGCGGGAGGGTAGGGACCCAGTACTTC. It encodes CATSRDLGGRVGTQYF. Full variable domain (remainder filled in from reference TRBV15 and TRBJ2-5): DAMVIQNPRYQVTQFGKPVTLSCSQTLNHNVMYWYQQKSSQAPKLLFHYYDKDFNNEADTPDNFQSRRPNTSFCFLDIRSPGLGDTAMYLCATSRDLGGRVGTQYFGPGTRLLVL.

This clonotype was picked up many times. The chain is built from TRBV19 and TRBJ2-3; a possible D gene is TRBD2 (5 bases). CDR1 is LNHDA and CDR2 is SQIVND in the germline V gene (reference sequence). Trimming removed 9 bases from V and 5 bases from J, with 12 bases in between. The CDR3 runs to 12 residues. The CDR3 DNA is TGTGCCAGCAGACAAAGCGGAGATACGCAGTATTTT. Translation: CASRQSGDTQYF.

The chain combines TRBV29-1 with TRBJ1-1; 8 bases are shared with TRBD1. V lost 6 bases to trimming and J lost 3 bases; unmatched junction nucleotides: 6. Germline V gene lookup returns CDR1 SQVTM and CDR2 ANQGSEA. There are 13 residues in the CDR3. The CDR3 here is CSVDLQGDTEAFF. As DNA, the CDR3 is TGCAGCGTGGATCTACAGGGGGACACTGAAGCTTTCTTT.

This clonotype showed up just a few times. The V gene is TRBV4-1, the J gene TRBJ2-5; TRBD2 matches 10 bases. J lost 2 bases, V lost 0 bases, and 18 bases had no gene match. The V gene's germline CDR1 is MGHRA and CDR2 YSYEKL. This CDR3 is 21 amino acids long. CDR3 in DNA: TGCGCCAGCAGCCAAGATCTTCCCAGCGGGGGGGCCTATCGTGGGCAAGAGACCCAGTACTTC. It yields the protein CASSQDLPSGGAYRGQETQYF.

This clonotype was observed at least ten times. The rearrangement uses TRBV15 and TRBJ2-5; 8 nucleotides agree with TRBD1. The CDR3 runs to 16 residues. Germline CDR1 and CDR2: LNHNV and YYDKDF (reference sequence). V was clipped by 0 bases and J by 4 bases; unmatched bases: 7. CDR3 sequence reads: CATSRDRGQGRETQYF. The DNA of the CDR3 is TGTGCCACCAGCAGAGATCGAGGACAGGGAAGAGAGACCCAGTACTTC. Based on the CDR3 plus reference TRBV15 and TRBJ2-5, the full variable domain is DAMVIQNPRYQVTQFGKPVTLSCSQTLNHNVMYWYQQKSSQAPKLLFHYYDKDFNNEADTPDNFQSRRPNTSFCFLDIRSPGLGDTAMYLCATSRDRGQGRETQYFGPGTRLLVL.